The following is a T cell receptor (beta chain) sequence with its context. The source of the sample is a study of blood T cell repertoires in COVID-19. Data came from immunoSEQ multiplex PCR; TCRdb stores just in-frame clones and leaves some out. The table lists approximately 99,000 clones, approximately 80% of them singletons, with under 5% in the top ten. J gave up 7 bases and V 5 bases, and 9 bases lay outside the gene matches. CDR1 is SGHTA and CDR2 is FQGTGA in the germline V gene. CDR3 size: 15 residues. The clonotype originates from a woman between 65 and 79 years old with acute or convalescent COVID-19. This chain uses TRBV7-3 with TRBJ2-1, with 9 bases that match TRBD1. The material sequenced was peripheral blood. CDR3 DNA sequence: TGTGCCAGCAGCCCAGACAGGGGGAGAGGGAATGAGCAGTTCTTC. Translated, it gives CASSPDRGRGNEQFF.